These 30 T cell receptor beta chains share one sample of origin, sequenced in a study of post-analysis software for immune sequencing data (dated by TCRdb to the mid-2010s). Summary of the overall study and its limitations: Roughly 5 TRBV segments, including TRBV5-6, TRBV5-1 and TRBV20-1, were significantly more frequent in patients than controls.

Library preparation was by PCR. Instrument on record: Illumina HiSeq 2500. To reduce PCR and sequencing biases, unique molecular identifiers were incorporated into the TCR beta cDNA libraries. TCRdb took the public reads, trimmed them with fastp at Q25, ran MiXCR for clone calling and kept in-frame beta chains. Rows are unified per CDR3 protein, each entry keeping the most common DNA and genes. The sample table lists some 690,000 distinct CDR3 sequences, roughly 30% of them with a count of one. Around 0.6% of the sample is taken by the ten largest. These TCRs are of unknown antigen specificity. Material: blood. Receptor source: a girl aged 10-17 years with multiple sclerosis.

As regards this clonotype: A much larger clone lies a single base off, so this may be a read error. As DNA, the CDR3 is TGTGTCAGCAGTCCACGGACAGGAGCTCCCTACGAGCAGTACTTC. The encoded protein is CVSSPRTGAPYEQYF. The chain combines TRBV12-3 or TRBV12-4 with TRBJ2-7; 7 bases match TRBD1. This CDR3 comprises 15 residues.

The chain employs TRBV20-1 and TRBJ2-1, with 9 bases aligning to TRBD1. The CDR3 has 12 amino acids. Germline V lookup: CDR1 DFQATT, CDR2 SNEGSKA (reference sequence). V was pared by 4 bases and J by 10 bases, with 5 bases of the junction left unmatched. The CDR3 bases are TGCAGTGCTACCGGGACAGGGTACGAGCAGTTCTTC. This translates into CSATGTGYEQFF.

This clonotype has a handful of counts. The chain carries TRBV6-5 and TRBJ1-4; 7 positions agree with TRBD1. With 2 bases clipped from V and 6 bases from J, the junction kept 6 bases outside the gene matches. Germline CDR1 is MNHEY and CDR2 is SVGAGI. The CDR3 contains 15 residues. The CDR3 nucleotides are TGTGCCAGCAGTTACCGGGGACAGTCCTATGAAAAACTGTTTTTT. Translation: CASSYRGQSYEKLFF.

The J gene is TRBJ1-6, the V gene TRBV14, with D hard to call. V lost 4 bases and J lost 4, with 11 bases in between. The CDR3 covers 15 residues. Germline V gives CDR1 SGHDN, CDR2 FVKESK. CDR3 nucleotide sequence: TGTGCCAGCAGCCGCACACCGGGGTATAATTCACCCCTCCACTTT. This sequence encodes CASSRTPGYNSPLHF.

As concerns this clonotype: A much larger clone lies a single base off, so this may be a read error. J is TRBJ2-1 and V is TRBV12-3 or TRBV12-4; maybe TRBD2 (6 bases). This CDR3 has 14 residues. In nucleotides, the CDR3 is TGTGTCAGCGCATGGGGTGGGGGGATGAATGAGCAGTTCTTC. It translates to CVSAWGGGMNEQFF.

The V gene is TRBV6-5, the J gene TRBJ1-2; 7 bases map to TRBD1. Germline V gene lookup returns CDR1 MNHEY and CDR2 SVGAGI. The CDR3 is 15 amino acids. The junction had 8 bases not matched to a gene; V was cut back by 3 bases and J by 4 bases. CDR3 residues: CASSYNSGTAYGYTF. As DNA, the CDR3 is TGTGCCAGCAGTTATAACTCAGGGACAGCCTATGGCTACACCTTC.

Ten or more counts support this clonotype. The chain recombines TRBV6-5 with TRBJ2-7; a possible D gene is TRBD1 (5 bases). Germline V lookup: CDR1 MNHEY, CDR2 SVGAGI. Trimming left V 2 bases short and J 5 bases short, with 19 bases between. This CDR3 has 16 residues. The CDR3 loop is CASSYGQGPTPDEQYF. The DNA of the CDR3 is TGTGCCAGCAGTTACGGTCAGGGCCCCACCCCGGACGAGCAGTACTTC.

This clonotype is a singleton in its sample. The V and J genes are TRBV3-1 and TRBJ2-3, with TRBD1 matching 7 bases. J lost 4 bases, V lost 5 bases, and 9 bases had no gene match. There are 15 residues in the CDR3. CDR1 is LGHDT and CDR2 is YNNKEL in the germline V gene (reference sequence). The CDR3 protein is CASSVETGTADTQYF. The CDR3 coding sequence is TGTGCCAGCAGCGTAGAGACAGGGACGGCAGATACGCAGTATTTT.

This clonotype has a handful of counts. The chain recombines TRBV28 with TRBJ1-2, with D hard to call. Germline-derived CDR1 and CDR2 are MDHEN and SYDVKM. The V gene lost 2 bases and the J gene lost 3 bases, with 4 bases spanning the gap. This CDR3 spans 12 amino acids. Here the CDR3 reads CASSLPHYGYTF. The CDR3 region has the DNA TGTGCCAGCAGTTTACCCCACTATGGCTACACCTTC.

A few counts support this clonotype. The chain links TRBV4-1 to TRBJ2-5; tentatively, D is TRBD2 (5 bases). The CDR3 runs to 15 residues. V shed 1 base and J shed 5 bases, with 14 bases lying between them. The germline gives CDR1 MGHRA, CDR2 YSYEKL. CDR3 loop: CASSQVVGVWETQYF. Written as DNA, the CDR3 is TGCGCCAGCAGCCAAGTAGTCGGGGTATGGGAGACCCAGTACTTC.

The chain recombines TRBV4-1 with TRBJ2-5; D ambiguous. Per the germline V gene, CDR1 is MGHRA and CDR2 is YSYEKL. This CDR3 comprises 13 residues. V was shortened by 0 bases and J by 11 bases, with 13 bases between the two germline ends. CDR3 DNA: TGCGCCAGCAGCCAAGATTTGGGCCATGAGCAGTACTTC. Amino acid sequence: CASSQDLGHEQYF.

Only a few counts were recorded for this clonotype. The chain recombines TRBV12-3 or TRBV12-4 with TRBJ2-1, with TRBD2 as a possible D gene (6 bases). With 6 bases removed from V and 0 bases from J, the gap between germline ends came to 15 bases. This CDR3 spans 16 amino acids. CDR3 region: CASRPPRGSSYNEQFF. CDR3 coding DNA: TGTGCCAGCAGACCCCCCCGGGGGAGCTCCTACAATGAGCAGTTCTTC.

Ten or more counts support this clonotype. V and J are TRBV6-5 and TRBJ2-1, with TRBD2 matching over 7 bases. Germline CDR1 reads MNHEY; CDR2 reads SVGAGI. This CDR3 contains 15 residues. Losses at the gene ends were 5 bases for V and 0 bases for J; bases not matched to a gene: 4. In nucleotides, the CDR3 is TGTGCCAGCAGTCGCGGGAGTGACTCCTACAATGAGCAGTTCTTC. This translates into CASSRGSDSYNEQFF.

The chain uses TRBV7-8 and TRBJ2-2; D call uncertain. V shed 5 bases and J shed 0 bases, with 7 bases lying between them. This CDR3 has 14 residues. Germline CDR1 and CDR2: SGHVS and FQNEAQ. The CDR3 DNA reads TGTGCCAGCAGCAAGCTATCGAACACCGGGGAGCTGTTTTTT. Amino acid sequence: CASSKLSNTGELFF.

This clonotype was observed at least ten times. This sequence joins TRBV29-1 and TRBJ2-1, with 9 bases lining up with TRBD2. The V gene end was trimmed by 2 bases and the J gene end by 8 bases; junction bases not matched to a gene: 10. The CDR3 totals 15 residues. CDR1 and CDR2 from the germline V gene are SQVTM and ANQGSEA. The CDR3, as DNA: TGCAGCGTTGAATCAGCGGGGGGCTGGGTCGATGAGCAGTTCTTC. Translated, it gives CSVESAGGWVDEQFF.

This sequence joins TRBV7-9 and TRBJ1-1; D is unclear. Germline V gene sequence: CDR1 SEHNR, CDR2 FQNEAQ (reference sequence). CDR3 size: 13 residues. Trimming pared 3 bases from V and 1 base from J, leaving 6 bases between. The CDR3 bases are TGTGCCAGCAGCTTCTTCCGGAACACTGAAGCTTTCTTT. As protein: CASSFFRNTEAFF.

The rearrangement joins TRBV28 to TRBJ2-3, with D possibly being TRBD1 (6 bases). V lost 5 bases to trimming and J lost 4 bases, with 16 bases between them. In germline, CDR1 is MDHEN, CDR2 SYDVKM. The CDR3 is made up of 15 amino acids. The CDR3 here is CASSILGQFADTQYF. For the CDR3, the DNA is TGTGCCAGCAGTATCCTAGGACAGTTCGCAGATACGCAGTATTTT.

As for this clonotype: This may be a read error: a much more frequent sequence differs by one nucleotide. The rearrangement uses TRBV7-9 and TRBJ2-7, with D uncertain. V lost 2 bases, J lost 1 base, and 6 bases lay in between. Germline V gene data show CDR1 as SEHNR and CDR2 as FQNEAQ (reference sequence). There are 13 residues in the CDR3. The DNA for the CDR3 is TGTGCCAGCAGCTTACACGGATCCTACGAGCAGTACTTC. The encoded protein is CASSLHGSYEQYF.

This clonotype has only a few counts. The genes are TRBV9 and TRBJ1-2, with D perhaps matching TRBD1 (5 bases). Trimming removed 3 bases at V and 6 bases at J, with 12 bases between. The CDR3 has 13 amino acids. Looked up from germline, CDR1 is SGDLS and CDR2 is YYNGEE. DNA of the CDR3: TGTGCCAGCAGCGGCAGGGAGCTCGATGGCTACACCTTC. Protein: CASSGRELDGYTF.

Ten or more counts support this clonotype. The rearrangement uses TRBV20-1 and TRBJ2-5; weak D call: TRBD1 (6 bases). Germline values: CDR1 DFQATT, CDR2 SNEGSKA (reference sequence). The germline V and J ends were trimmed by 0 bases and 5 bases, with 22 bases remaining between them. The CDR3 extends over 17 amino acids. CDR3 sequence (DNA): TGCAGTGCTAGAGATCTAACGGCAGGGGCTCTCCAGGAGACCCAGTACTTC. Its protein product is CSARDLTAGALQETQYF.

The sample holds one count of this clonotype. The CDR3 nucleotides are TGTGCCAGCAGCGGGGGGGGGAAGACAGATACGCAGTATTTT. Its translation is CASSGGGKTDTQYF. This rearrangement joins TRBV28 to TRBJ2-3; TRBD2 agrees at 8 bases. J lost 3 bases, V lost 6 bases, and 5 bases had no gene match. This CDR3 region has 14 residues. Germline V gene data show CDR1 as MDHEN and CDR2 as SYDVKM.

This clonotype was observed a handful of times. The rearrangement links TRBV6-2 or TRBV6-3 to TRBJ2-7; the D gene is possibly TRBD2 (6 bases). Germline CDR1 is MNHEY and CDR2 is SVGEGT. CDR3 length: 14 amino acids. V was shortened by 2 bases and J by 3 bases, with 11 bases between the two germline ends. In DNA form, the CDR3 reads TGTGCCAGCAGTTACCCGGGAGAGGACTACGAGCAGTACTTC. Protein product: CASSYPGEDYEQYF.

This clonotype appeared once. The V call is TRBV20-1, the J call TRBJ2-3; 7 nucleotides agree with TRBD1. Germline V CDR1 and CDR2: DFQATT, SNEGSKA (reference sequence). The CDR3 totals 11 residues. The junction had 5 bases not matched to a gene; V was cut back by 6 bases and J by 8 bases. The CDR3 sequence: CSATGAGTQYF. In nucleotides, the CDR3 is TGCAGTGCCACAGGGGCAGGTACGCAGTATTTT.

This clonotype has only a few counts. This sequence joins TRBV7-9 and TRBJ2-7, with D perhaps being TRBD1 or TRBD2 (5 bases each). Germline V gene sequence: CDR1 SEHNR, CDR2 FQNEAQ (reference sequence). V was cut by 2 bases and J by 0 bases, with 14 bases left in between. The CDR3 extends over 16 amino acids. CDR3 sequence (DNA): TGTGCCAGCAGCTTATTCGACCGGGACGCCTCCTACGAGCAGTACTTC. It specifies CASSLFDRDASYEQYF.

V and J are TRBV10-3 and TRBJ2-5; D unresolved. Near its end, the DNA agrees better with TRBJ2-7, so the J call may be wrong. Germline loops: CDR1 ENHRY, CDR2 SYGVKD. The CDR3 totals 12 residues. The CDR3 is CAIRESPYEQYF. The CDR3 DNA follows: TGTGCCATCAGGGAAAGCCCCTACGAGCAGTACTTC.

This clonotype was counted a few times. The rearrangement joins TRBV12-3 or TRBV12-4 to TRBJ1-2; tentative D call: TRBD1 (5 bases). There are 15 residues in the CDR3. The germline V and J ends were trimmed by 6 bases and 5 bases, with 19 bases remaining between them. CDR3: CASSPLGAGGYGYTF. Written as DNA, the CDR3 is TGTGCCAGCAGCCCTCTTGGGGCCGGGGGGTATGGCTACACCTTC.

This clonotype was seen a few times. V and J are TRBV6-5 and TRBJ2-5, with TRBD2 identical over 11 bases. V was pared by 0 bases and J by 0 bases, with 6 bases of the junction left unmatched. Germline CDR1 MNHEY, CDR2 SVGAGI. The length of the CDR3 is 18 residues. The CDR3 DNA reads TGTGCCAGCAGTTACTCGAGTCTAGCGGGAGGAAACCAAGAGACCCAGTACTTC. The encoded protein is CASSYSSLAGGNQETQYF.

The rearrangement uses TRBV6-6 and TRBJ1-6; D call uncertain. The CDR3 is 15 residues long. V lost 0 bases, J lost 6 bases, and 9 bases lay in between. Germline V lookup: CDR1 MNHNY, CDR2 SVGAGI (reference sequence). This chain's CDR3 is CASSYSGIGNSPLHF. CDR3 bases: TGTGCCAGCAGTTACTCGGGTATAGGTAATTCACCCCTCCACTTT.

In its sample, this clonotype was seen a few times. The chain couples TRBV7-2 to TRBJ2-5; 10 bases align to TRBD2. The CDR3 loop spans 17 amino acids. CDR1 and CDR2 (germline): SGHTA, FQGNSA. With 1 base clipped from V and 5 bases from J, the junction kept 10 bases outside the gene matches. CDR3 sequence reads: CASSLDRSGRAWETQYF. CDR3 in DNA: TGTGCCAGCAGCTTAGATAGGAGCGGGAGGGCCTGGGAGACCCAGTACTTC.

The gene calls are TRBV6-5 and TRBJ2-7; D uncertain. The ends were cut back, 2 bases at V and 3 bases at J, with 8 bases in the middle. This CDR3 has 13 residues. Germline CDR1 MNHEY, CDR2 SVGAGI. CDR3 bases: TGTGCCAGCAGTTACGGGCCAGTCTACGAGCAGTACTTC. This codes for CASSYGPVYEQYF.